This T cell receptor beta chain was documented in a study of T-cell memory formation after mild COVID-19. TCRdb reprocessed the 5' RACE reads with MiXCR, giving one entry per CDR3 protein. The table includes around 200,000 distinct CDR3 sequences, 20% to 25% detected once. The CDR3 has 16 residues. From germline, CDR1 is SGDLS and CDR2 YYNGEE. Trimming removed 0 bases from V and 0 bases from J, with 9 bases in between. The specimen was PBMCs or a T cell subset sorted from them (not recorded which). This rearrangement joins TRBV9 to TRBJ2-2, with D maybe TRBD1 (6 bases). This clonotype was obtained from an adult woman who had mild COVID-19 (a few samples of this study predate the infection). Cell type and time point are not known. This CDR3 reads CASSVASGANTGELFF. The CDR3 nucleotides read TGTGCCAGCAGCGTAGCTTCAGGGGCGAACACCGGGGAGCTGTTTTTT.